These 17 T cell receptor beta chains came from one sample sequenced in a study of graft-versus-host responses after intestinal transplantation. No antigens are known for them. TCRdb's copy holds only in-frame clones and misses some; the assay was immunoSEQ multiplex PCR. The sample includes 90,000 to 120,000 clones, approximately 86% seen only once; the top ten take over 0.55%. Sequenced here: unstimulated CD4+ T cells sorted from spleen or lymph node cells, sampled before transplant. The receptors were sampled from a human donor who was the organ donor for an intestinal transplant.

The rearrangement uses TRBV2 and TRBJ2-3; maybe TRBD2 (7 bases). This CDR3 spans 16 amino acids. V was trimmed by 8 bases and J by 2 bases, leaving 20 bases between them. The germline V gene has CDR1 SNHLY and CDR2 FYNNEI. CDR3 DNA: TGTGCCAGCTATTACGCGGGGGCCGACAACACAGATACGCAGTATTTT. Its protein product is CASYYAGADNTDTQYF.

This clone appeared a single time. Here the CDR3 reads CASGLVKEGSSYNEQFF. CDR3 sequence (DNA): TGTGCTAGTGGTTTGGTTAAGGAGGGGAGCTCCTACAATGAGCAGTTCTTC. V and J are TRBV12-5 and TRBJ2-1; D is possibly TRBD2 (6 bases). Between the trimmed V and J ends, which lost 0 bases and 0 bases, there was a span of 12 bases. The CDR3 has 17 amino acids. Germline values: CDR1 LGHNT, CDR2 FRNRAP.

This clone came up a few times. The V call is TRBV19, the J call TRBJ1-5; no definite D call. V dropped 2 bases and J dropped 5 bases, with 7 bases sitting between them. The CDR3 consists of 13 residues. Per germline, CDR1 LNHDA and CDR2 SQIVND (reference sequence). The CDR3 sequence: CASSIWGDQPQHF. As DNA, the CDR3 is TGTGCCAGTAGTATATGGGGAGATCAGCCCCAGCATTTT.

CDR3 nucleotide sequence: TGTGCCAGCATCGCCGGGGGGGTGGGCACCGGGGAGCTGTTTTTT. This gives the protein CASIAGGVGTGELFF. The genes are TRBV2 and TRBJ2-2; TRBD2 aligns across 8 bases. Trimming cost V 7 bases and J 4 bases; bases outside gene matches: 8. This CDR3 has 15 residues. Germline loops: CDR1 SNHLY, CDR2 FYNNEI.

The chain joins TRBV5-1 to TRBJ2-7, with 8 bases fitting TRBD1. The CDR3 sequence is 15 residues long. Trimming cost V 4 bases and J 4 bases; bases outside gene matches: 10. In germline, CDR1 is SGHRS, CDR2 YFSETQ. CDR3: CASSPGDRIKYEQYF. CDR3 DNA: TGCGCCAGCAGCCCGGGGGACAGGATAAAATACGAGCAGTACTTC. Full variable domain (outside the CDR3, taken from reference TRBV5-1 and TRBJ2-7): KAGVTQTPRYLIKTRGQQVTLSCSPISGHRSVSWYQQTPGQGLQFLFEYFSETQRNKGNFPGRFSGRQFSNSRSEMNVSTLELGDSALYLCASSPGDRIKYEQYFGPGTRLTVT.

The count of this clone is one. The chain combines TRBV5-6 with TRBJ2-7, with a possible D match to TRBD1 (5 bases). The CDR3 has 14 amino acids. Germline CDR1 reads SGHDT; CDR2 reads YYEEEE. V shed 0 bases and J shed 3 bases, with 10 bases lying between them. CDR3 nucleotide sequence: TGTGCCAGCAGCTTGGGACAGTATATCTACGAGCAGTACTTC. Translation gives CASSLGQYIYEQYF.

This rearrangement joins TRBV13 to TRBJ1-2; 9 bases agree with TRBD1. V shed 3 bases and J 8 bases; nucleotides not matched to a gene: 7. This CDR3 comprises 14 residues. Looked up from germline, CDR1 is PRHDT and CDR2 is FYEKMQ (reference sequence). CDR3 protein: CASSFTGGAWGYTF. The CDR3 DNA sequence: TGTGCCAGCAGCTTTACAGGGGGCGCATGGGGCTACACCTTC. Variable domain in full (rest from reference TRBV13 and TRBJ1-2): AAGVIQSPRHLIKEKRETATLKCYPIPRHDTVYWYQQGPGQDPQFLISFYEKMQSDKGSIPDRFSAQQFSDYHSELNMSSLELGDSALYFCASSFTGGAWGYTFGSGTRLTVV.

The chain employs TRBV6-5 and TRBJ2-1, with 7 nucleotides matching TRBD1. Germline trimming cut 4 bases from V and 1 base from J; bases unmatched to any gene: 4. The germline V gene has CDR1 MNHEY and CDR2 SVGAGI. The CDR3 covers 15 residues. The CDR3 nucleotides read TGTGCCAGCAGTTCGACAGGGAAATCCTACAATGAGCAGTTCTTC. Translation: CASSSTGKSYNEQFF.

The chain is built from TRBV4-1 and TRBJ1-1; tentatively, D is TRBD1 (6 bases). Germline lookup yields CDR1 MGHRA and CDR2 YSYEKL. V shed 2 bases and J shed 5 bases, with 21 bases lying between them. This CDR3 is built from 17 residues. CDR3 loop: CASSQSPGEGVVTEAFF. Here the CDR3 DNA reads TGCGCCAGCAGCCAAAGCCCCGGAGAGGGGGTAGTGACTGAAGCTTTCTTT.

This chain links TRBV5-4 with TRBJ2-1; D may be TRBD1 (6 bases). V was shortened by 0 bases and J by 1 base, with 11 bases between the two germline ends. The germline gives CDR1 SGHNT, CDR2 YYREEE (reference sequence). The CDR3 contains 16 residues. For the CDR3, the DNA is TGTGCCAGCAGCTTGGGGCCAGGGGATTCCTACAATGAGCAGTTCTTC. Translated, it gives CASSLGPGDSYNEQFF.

J is TRBJ1-2 and V is TRBV9; D is uncertain. The germline V and J ends were trimmed by 4 bases and 0 bases, with 10 bases remaining between them. CDR3 length: 14 amino acids. Germline V gives CDR1 SGDLS, CDR2 YYNGEE. The CDR3 nucleotides are TGTGCCAGCAGCCCCCAGACGGCTAACTATGGCTACACCTTC. This sequence encodes CASSPQTANYGYTF.

The rearrangement joins TRBV19 to TRBJ1-5, with TRBD1 matching over 10 bases. This CDR3 is built from 15 residues. Looked up from germline, CDR1 is LNHDA and CDR2 is SQIVND (reference sequence). The ends lost 9 bases at V and 0 bases at J; junction bases unmatched: 5. The CDR3 coding sequence is TGTGCCAGCGGGACAGGGGAATATAGCAATCAGCCCCAGCATTTT. Translated, it gives CASGTGEYSNQPQHF.

This rearrangement joins TRBV13 to TRBJ2-5; no reliable D call. The end of the DNA is better explained by TRBJ2-7, so the J call may be wrong. The CDR3 has 11 amino acids. CDR1 is PRHDT, CDR2 FYEKMQ, per germline (reference sequence). The CDR3 is CASSRLYEQYF. Here the CDR3 DNA reads TGTGCCAGCAGCCGACTCTACGAGCAGTACTTC.

This clone was recorded once. The chain combines TRBV19 with TRBJ2-1; TRBD1 aligns across 8 bases. The V gene end was trimmed by 4 bases and the J gene end by 1 base; junction bases not matched to a gene: 9. Germline V gives CDR1 LNHDA, CDR2 SQIVND (reference sequence). This CDR3 comprises 17 residues. The CDR3 DNA reads TGTGCCAGTAGTAGGGGGTCGGGACAGGTGTCCTACAATGAGCAGTTCTTC. It translates to CASSRGSGQVSYNEQFF. The complete variable domain, with remaining parts taken from reference TRBV19 and TRBJ2-1, reads DGGITQSPKYLFRKEGQNVTLSCEQNLNHDAMYWYRQDPGQGLRLIYYSQIVNDFQKGDIAEGYSVSREKKESFPLTVTSAQKNPTAFYLCASSRGSGQVSYNEQFFGPGTRLTVL.

This chain joins TRBV14 and TRBJ1-6; perhaps TRBD1 as D (5 bases). The germline V and J ends were trimmed by 1 base and 7 bases, with 14 bases remaining between them. From germline, CDR1 is SGHDN and CDR2 FVKESK. The CDR3 consists of 16 residues. The CDR3 nucleotides read TGTGCCAGCAGCCAAGTATTTGGGGGATGGAATTCACCCCTCCACTTT. Amino acids: CASSQVFGGWNSPLHF.

This clone was picked up one time. The chain links TRBV5-6 to TRBJ2-1; no reliable D call. V lost 4 bases to trimming and J lost 6 bases, with 14 bases between them. Germline assignment: CDR1 SGHDT and CDR2 YYEEEE. CDR3 length equals 14 residues. The DNA of the CDR3 is TGTGCCAGCAGCCCGGGCCCTCAGATCAATGAGCAGTTCTTC. Its translation is CASSPGPQINEQFF.

The V gene is TRBV11-1, the J gene TRBJ2-7; D is unresolved. In germline, CDR1 is SGHAT, CDR2 FQDESV (reference sequence). The V end was cut by 2 bases, the J end by 0 bases, with 5 bases between. The CDR3 loop spans 13 amino acids. In nucleotides, the CDR3 is TGTGCCAGCAGCTTAAGCTCCTCCTACGAGCAGTACTTC. It codes for CASSLSSSYEQYF.